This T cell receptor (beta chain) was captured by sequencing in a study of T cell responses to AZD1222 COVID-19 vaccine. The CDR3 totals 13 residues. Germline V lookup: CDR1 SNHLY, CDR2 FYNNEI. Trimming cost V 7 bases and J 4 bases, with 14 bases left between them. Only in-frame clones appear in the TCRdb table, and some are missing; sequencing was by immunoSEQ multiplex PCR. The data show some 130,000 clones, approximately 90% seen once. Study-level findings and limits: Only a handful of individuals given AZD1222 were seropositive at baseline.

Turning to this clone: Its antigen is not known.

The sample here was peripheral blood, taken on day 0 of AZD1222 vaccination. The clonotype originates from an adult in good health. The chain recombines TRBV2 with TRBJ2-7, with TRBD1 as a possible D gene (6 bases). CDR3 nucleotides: TGTGCCAGCAAGCTGGACAGTAAATACGAGCAGTACTTC. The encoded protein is CASKLDSKYEQYF.